These T cell receptor beta chains were read from a single sample in a study of T-cell reconstitution after alpha-beta-depleted transplantation in children. TCRdb used MiXCR to reprocess the PCR reads, holding one entry per CDR3 protein. This table holds roughly 66,000 distinct CDR3 sequences, roughly 4.5% found once. The sample here was PBMCs, mostly from graft donor cells, taken 180 days after TCRalphabeta/CD19-depleted stem cell transplant. Every receptor here comes from a boy less than two years old who had a stem cell transplant for acute myeloid leukemia, so the T cells may come from the graft donor. Each CDR3 is given with its conserved first and last residue.

cdr3_aa j_call v_call
CASGASFYEQYF TRBJ2-7 TRBV7-9
CATIGTEAFF TRBJ1-1 TRBV6-6
CASSFPAIRTDTQYF TRBJ2-3 TRBV7-8
CASSQGVGTDTQYF TRBJ2-3 TRBV19
CASSQGGVSGANVLTF TRBJ2-6 TRBV3-1
CASSGLFGVNTGELFF TRBJ2-2 TRBV6-1
CSASAPGRSAGELFF TRBJ2-2 TRBV20-1
CSASPRGGPREQYF TRBJ2-7 TRBV20-1
CASTPGLPGVSEQYF TRBJ2-7 TRBV27
CASSQVRGGNEKLFF TRBJ1-4 TRBV4-2
CASSLGSLAKNIQYF TRBJ2-4 TRBV7-6
CASSPLAGVRDTQYF TRBJ2-3 TRBV28
CASSLVTRGGGGIYNEQFF TRBJ2-1 TRBV11-2
CASSGTSGGETQYF TRBJ2-5 TRBV7-2
CSARPPKTGDPYEQYF TRBJ2-7 TRBV20-1